This T cell receptor (beta chain) was recorded in a study of response to subunit inactivated influenza vaccine (dated by TCRdb to the late 2010s). In terms of the full investigation: The study used deep quantitative T cell receptor repertoire profiling to track responses to a trivalent subunit inactivated influenza vaccine. General conclusions and limits of the study: The authors suggested that each seasonal influenza vaccination may recruit only a limited number of new T cells.

Libraries were constructed by RT-PCR. Sequencing took place on an Illumina HiSeq 2500. In TCRdb, the public reads were trimmed at Q25 with fastp and aligned with MiXCR, with productive beta chains retained. All rows with the same CDR3 protein become a single entry with the most common DNA and genes. The sample table contains roughly 290,000 distinct CDR3 sequences; only one count was recorded for less than 25% of them. Of the sample, about 9.4% is held by the ten largest clones. This clonotype was detected only a few times. The specificity of this receptor is unknown. No per-base quality is available; no much larger clone lies one base away. The material was PBMCs from blood, obtained 21 months after vaccination. This TCR was recovered from a man between 50 and 70 years old who received an inactivated influenza vaccine. Donor details come from another sample of the same person, matched by shared clones.

The CDR3 in this case is CSTWDTPPHGYTF. The nucleotides read TGCAGTACCTGGGACACCCCACCTCATGGCTACACCTTC. Rearrangement joined TRBV20-1 to TRBJ1-2, and perhaps TRBD1 as D gene, on 6 matching bases. Reading the germline V gene (reference sequence) gives CDR1 DFQATT and CDR2 SNEGSKA. A distance of 19 bases separates the germline ends of V and J, which lose 8 bases and 6 bases respectively. Including cysteine and phenylalanine, the CDR3 has 13 amino acids. The DNA shown is the 39-base CDR3, in frame from base 1.